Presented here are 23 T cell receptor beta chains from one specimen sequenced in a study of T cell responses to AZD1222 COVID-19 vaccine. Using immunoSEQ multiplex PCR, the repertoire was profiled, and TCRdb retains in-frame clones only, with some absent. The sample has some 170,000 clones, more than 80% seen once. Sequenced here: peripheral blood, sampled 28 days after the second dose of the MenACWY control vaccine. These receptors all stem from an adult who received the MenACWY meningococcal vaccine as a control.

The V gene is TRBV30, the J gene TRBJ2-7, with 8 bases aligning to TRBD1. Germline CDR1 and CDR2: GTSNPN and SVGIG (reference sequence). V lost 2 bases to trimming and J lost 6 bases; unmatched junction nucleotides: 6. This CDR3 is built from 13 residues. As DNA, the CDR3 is TGTGCCTGGAGTACGGACAGGGCGAGCGAGCAGTACTTC. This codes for CAWSTDRASEQYF. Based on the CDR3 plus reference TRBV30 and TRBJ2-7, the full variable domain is SQTIHQWPATLVQPVGSPLSLECTVEGTSNPNLYWYRQAAGRGLQLLFYSVGIGQISSEVPQNLSASRPQDRQFILSSKKLLLSDSGFYLCAWSTDRASEQYFGPGTRLTVT.

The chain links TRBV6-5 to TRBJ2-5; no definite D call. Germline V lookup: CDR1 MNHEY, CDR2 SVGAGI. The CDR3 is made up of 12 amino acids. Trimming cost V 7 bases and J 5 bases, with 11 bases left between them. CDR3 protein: CASTAPSETQYF. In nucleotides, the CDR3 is TGTGCCAGCACGGCCCCATCGGAGACCCAGTACTTC.

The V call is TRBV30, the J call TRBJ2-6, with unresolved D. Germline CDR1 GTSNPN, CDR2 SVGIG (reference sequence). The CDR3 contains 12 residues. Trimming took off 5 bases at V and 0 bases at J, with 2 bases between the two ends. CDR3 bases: TGTGCCTGGGACTCTGGGGCCAACGTCCTGACTTTC. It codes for CAWDSGANVLTF.

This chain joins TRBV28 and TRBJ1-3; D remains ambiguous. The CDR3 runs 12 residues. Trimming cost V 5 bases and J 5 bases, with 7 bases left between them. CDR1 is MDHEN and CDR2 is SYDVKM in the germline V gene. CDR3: CASSPLRNTIYF. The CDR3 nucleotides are TGTGCCAGCAGTCCCCTTCGAAACACCATATATTTT.

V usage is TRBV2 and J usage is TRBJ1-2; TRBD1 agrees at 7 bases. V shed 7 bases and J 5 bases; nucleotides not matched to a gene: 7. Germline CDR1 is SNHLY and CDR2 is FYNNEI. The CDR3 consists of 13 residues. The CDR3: CASNPGQLYGYTF. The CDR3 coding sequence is TGTGCCAGCAATCCGGGACAGTTATATGGCTACACCTTC.

DNA for the CDR3: TGTGCCAGCAGTCACCGGGGACAGGGTAATTCACCCCTCCACTTT. It translates to CASSHRGQGNSPLHF. V usage is TRBV7-9 and J usage is TRBJ1-6; TRBD1 aligns across 9 bases. The CDR3 sequence is 15 residues long. V shed 6 bases and J 6 bases; nucleotides not matched to a gene: 6. Germline CDR1 and CDR2: SEHNR and FQNEAQ (reference sequence). Supplemented by reference TRBV7-9 and TRBJ1-6, the full variable domain reads DTGVSQNPRHKITKRGQNVTFRCDPISEHNRLYWYRQTLGQGPEFLTYFQNEAQLEKSRLLSDRFSAERPKGSFSTLEIQRTEQGDSAMYLCASSHRGQGNSPLHFGNGTRLTVT.

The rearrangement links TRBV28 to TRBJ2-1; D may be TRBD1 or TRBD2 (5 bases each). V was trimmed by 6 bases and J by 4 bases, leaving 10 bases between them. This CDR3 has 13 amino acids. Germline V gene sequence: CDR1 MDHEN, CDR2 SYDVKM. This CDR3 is CASRLGPYNEQFF. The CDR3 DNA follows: TGTGCCAGCAGGTTGGGACCGTACAATGAGCAGTTCTTC.

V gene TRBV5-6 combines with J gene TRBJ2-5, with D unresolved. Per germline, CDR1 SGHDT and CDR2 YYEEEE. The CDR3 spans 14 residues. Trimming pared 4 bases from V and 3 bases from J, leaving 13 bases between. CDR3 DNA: TGTGCCAGCAGCCCATCAGGAATAGAAGAGACCCAGTACTTC. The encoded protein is CASSPSGIEETQYF. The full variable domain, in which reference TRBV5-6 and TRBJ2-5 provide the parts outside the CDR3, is DAGVTQSPTHLIKTRGQQVTLRCSPKSGHDTVSWYQQALGQGPQFIFQYYEEEERQRGNFPDRFSGHQFPNYSSELNVNALLLGDSALYLCASSPSGIEETQYFGPGTRLLVL.

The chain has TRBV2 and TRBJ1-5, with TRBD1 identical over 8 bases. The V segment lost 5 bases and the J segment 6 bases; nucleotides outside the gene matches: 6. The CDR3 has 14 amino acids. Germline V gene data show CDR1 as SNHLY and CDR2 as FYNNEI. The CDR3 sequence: CASSPGTGFQPQHF. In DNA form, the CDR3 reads TGTGCCAGCAGTCCCGGGACAGGCTTTCAGCCCCAGCATTTT.

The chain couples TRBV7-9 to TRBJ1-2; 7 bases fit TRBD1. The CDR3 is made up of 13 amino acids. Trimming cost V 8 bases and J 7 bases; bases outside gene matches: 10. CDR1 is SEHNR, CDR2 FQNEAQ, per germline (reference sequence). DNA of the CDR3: TGTGCCAGCGGATTAGGGGGCCAAGGTGGCTACACCTTC. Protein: CASGLGGQGGYTF. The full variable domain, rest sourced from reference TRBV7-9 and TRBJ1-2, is DTGVSQNPRHKITKRGQNVTFRCDPISEHNRLYWYRQTLGQGPEFLTYFQNEAQLEKSRLLSDRFSAERPKGSFSTLEIQRTEQGDSAMYLCASGLGGQGGYTFGSGTRLTVV.

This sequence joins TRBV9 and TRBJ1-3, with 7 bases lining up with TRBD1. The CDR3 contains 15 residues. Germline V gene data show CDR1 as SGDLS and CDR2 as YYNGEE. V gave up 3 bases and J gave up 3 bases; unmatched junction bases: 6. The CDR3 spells CASSDYRGYGNTIYF. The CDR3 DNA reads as TGTGCCAGCAGCGATTACAGGGGTTATGGAAACACCATATATTTT.

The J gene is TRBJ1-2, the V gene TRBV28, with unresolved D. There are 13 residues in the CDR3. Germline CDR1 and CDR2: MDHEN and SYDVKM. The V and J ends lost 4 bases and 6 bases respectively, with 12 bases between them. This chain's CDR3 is CASSSPKPHGYTF. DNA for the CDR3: TGTGCCAGCAGTTCCCCTAAACCTCATGGCTACACCTTC.

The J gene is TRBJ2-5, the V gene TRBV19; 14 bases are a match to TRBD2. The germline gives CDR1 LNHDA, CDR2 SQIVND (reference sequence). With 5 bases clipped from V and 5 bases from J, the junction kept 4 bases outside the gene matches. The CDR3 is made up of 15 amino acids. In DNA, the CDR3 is TGTGCCAGTAGTGCCCGGACTAGCGGGAGGGAGACCCAGTACTTC. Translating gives CASSARTSGRETQYF.

The CDR3 sequence: CASTSRGANVLTF. The CDR3 DNA reads as TGTGCCAGCACCTCGAGGGGGGCCAACGTCCTGACTTTC. V usage is TRBV6-5 and J usage is TRBJ2-6; D unresolved. The germline V and J ends were trimmed by 7 bases and 4 bases, with 8 bases remaining between them. CDR1 MNHEY and CDR2 SVGAGI come from the germline V gene. This CDR3 spans 13 amino acids.

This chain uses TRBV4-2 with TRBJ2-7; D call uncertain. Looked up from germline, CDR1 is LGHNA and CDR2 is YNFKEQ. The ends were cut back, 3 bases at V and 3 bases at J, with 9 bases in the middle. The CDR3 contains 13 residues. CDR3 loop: CASSQGTHYEQYF. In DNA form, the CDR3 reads TGTGCCAGCAGCCAGGGAACTCACTACGAGCAGTACTTC.

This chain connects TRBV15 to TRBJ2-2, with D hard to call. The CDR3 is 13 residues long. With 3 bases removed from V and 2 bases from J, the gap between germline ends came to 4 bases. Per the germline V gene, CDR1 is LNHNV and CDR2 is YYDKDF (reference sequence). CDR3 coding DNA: TGTGCCACCAGCAGGGCCAACACCGGGGAGCTGTTTTTT. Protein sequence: CATSRANTGELFF.

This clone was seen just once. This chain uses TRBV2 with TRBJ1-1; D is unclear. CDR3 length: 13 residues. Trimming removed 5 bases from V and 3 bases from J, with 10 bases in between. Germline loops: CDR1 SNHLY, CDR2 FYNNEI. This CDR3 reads CASSQEVDTEAFF. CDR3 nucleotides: TGTGCCAGCAGTCAGGAAGTGGACACTGAAGCTTTCTTT. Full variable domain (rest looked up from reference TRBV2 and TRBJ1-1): EPEVTQTPSHQVTQMGQEVILRCVPISNHLYFYWYRQILGQKVEFLVSFYNNEISEKSEIFDDQFSVERPDGSNFTLKIRSTKLEDSAMYFCASSQEVDTEAFFGQGTRLTVV.

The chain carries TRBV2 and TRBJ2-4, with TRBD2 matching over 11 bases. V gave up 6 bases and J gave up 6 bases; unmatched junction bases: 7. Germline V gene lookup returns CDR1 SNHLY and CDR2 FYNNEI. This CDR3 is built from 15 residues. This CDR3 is CASSPTSGASNIQYF. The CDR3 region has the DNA TGTGCCAGCAGCCCGACTAGCGGGGCATCAAACATTCAGTACTTC.

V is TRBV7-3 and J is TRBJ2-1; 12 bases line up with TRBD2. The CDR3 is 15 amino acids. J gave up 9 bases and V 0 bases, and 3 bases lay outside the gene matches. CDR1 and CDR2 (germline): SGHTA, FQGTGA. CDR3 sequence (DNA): TGTGCCAGCAGCTTAACGACTAGCGGGAGTAGTGAGCAGTTCTTC. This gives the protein CASSLTTSGSSEQFF.

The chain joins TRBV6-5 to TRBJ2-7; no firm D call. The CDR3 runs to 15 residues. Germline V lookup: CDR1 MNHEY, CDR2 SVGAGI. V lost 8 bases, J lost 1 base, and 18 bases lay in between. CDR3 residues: CASWTDRLGSYEQYF. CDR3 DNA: TGTGCCAGCTGGACGGACCGCCTGGGTTCCTACGAGCAGTACTTC.

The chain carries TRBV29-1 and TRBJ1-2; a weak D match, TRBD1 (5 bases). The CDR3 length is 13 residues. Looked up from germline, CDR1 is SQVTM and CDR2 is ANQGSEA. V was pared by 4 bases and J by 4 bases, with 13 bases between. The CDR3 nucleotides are TGCAGCGTTGGAGGGACCGGGGCCTATGGCTACACCTTC. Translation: CSVGGTGAYGYTF.

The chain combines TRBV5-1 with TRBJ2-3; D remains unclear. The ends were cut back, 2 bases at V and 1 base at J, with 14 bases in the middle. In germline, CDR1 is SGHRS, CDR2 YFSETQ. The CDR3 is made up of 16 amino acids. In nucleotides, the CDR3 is TGCGCCAGCAGCTTTTCGGATCGGAAAGGCACAGATACGCAGTATTTT. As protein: CASSFSDRKGTDTQYF.

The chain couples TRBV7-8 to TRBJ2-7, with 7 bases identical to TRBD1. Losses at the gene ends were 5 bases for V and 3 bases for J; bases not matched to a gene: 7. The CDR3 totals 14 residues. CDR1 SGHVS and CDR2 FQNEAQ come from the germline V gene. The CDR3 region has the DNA TGTGCCAGCAGCACGGGACAGTCCCACTACGAGCAGTACTTC. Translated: CASSTGQSHYEQYF.